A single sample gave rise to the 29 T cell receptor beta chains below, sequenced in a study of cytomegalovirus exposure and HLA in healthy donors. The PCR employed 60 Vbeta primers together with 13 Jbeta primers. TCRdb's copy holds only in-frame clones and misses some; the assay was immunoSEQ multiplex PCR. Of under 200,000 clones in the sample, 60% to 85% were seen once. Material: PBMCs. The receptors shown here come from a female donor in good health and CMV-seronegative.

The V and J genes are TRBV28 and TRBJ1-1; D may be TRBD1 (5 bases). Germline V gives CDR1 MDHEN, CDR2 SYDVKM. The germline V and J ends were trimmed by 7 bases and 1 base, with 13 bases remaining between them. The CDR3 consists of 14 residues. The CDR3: CASIGQAQNTEAFF. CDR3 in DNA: TGTGCCAGCATCGGACAAGCACAGAACACTGAAGCTTTCTTT.

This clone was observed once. The CDR3 loop is CASSLDPRYGYTF. For the CDR3, the DNA is TGTGCCAGCAGCTTAGATCCCCGCTATGGCTACACCTTC. The chain is built from TRBV7-2 and TRBJ1-2; D not resolved. From germline, CDR1 is SGHTA and CDR2 FQGNSA. This CDR3 is 13 amino acids long. V lost 1 base and J 4 bases, leaving 7 bases between the germline ends. Complete variable domain (other parts from reference TRBV7-2 and TRBJ1-2): GAGVSQSPSNKVTEKGKDVELRCDPISGHTALYWYRQSLGQGLEFLIYFQGNSAPDKSGLPSDRFSAERTGGSVSTLTIQRTQQEDSAVYLCASSLDPRYGYTFGSGTRLTVV.

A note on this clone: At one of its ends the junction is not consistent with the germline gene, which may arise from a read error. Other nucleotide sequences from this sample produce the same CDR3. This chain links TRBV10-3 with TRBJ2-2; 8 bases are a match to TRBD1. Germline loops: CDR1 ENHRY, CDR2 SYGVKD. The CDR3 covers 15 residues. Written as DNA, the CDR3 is TGTGCCGCTTCTGAGGGGCAGGGGGCGACCGGAGAGCTGTTTTTT. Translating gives CAASEGQGATGELFF.

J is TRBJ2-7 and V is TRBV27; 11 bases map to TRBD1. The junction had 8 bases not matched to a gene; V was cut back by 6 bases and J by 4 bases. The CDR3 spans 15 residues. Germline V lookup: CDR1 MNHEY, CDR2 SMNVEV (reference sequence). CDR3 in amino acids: CASRPLRDRGYEQYF. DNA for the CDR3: TGTGCCAGCAGGCCCCTCCGGGACAGGGGGTACGAGCAGTACTTC.

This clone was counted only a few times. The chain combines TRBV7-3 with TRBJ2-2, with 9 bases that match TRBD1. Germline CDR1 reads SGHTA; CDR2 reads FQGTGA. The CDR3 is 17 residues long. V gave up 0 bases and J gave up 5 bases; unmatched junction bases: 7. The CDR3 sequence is CASSLTSDRGRTGELFF. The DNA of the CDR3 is TGTGCCAGCAGCTTAACTTCCGACAGGGGGAGGACCGGGGAGCTGTTTTTT.

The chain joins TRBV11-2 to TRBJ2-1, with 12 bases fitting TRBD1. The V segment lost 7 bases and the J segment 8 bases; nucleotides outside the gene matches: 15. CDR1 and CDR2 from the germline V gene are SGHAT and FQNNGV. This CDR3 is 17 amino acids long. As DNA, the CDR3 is TGTGCCAGCACCCTTAGTCGGGACAGGGGGCGTTCGCATGAGCAGTTCTTC. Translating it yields CASTLSRDRGRSHEQFF.

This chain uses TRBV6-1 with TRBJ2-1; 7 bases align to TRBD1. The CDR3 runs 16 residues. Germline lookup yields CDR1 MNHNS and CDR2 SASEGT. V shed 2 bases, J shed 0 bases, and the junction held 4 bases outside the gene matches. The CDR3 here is CASSEHDRASYNEQFF. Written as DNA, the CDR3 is TGTGCCAGCAGTGAACACGACAGGGCCTCCTACAATGAGCAGTTCTTC.

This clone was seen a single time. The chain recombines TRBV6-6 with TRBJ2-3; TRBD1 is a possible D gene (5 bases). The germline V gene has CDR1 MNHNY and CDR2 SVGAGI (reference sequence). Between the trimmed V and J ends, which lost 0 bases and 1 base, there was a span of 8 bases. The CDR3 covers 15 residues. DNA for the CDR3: TGTGCCAGCAGTTACTCTGGGGCGGGCACAGATACGCAGTATTTT. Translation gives CASSYSGAGTDTQYF.

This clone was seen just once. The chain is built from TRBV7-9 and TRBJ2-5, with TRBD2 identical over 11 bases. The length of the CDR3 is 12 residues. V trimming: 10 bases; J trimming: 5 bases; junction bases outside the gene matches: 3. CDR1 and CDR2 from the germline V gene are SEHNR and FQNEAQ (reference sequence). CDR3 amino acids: CATRTSGETQYF. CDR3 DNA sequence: TGTGCCACCAGGACTAGCGGGGAGACCCAGTACTTC.

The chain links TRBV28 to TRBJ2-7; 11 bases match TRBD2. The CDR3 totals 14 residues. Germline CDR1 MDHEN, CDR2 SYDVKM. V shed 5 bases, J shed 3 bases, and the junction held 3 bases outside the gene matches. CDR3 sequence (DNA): TGTGCCAGCAGTCCTGGACTAGCGGGCTACGAGCAGTACTTC. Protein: CASSPGLAGYEQYF.

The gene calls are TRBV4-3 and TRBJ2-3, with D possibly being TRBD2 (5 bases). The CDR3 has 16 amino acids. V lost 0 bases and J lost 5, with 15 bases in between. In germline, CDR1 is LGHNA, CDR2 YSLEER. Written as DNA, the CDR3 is TGCGCCAGCAGCCAAGATCCGACCACCCGGGGAGATACGCAGTATTTT. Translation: CASSQDPTTRGDTQYF.

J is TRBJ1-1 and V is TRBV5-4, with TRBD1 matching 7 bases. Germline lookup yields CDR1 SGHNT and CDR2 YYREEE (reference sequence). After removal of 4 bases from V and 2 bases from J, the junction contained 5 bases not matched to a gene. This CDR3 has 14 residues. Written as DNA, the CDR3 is TGTGCCAGCAGCCGTCGGGACAGTAACACTGAAGCTTTCTTT. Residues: CASSRRDSNTEAFF.

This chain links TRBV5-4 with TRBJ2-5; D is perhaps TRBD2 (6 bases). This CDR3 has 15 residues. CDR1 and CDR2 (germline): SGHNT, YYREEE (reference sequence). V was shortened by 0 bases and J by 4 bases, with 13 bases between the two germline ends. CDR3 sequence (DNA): TGTGCCAGCAGCTTGGCCGGAGGGCGTGGAGAGACCCAGTACTTC. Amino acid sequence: CASSLAGGRGETQYF.

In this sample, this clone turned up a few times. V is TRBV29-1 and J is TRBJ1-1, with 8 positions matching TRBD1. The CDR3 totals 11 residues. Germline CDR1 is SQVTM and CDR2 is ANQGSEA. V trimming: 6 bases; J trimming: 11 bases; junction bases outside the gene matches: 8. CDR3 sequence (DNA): TGCAGCGTGAGCAGGGACAGGCGGGCTTTCTTT. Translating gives CSVSRDRRAFF.

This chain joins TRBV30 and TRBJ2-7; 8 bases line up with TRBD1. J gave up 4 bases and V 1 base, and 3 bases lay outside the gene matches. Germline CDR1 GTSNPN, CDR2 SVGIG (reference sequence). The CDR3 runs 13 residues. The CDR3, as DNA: TGTGCCTGGAGTGCAGGGGGCGGATACGAGCAGTACTTC. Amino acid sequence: CAWSAGGGYEQYF.

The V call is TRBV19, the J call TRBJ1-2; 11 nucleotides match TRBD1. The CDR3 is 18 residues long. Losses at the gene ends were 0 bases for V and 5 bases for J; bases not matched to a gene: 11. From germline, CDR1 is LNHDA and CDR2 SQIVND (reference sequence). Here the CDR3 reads CASSIDLPGQGVRYGYTF. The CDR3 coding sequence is TGTGCCAGTAGTATAGATTTACCGGGACAGGGGGTTCGGTATGGCTACACCTTC.

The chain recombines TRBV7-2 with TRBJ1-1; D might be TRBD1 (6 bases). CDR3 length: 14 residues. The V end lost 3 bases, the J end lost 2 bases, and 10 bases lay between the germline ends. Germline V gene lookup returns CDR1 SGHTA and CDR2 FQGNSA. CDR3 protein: CASSLDRPNTEAFF. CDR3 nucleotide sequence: TGTGCCAGCAGCTTGGACAGACCTAACACTGAAGCTTTCTTT.

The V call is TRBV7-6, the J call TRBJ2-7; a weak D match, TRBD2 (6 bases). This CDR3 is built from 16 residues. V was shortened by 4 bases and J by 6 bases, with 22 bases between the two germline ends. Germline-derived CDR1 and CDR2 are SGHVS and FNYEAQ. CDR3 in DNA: TGTGCCAGCAGCTCCCAGGAGGGTGGGGCCGGGGCCGAGCAGTACTTC. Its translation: CASSSQEGGAGAEQYF. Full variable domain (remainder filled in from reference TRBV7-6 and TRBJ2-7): GAGVSQSPRYKVTKRGQDVALRCDPISGHVSLYWYRQALGQGPEFLTYFNYEAQQDKSGLPNDRFSAERPEGSISTLTIQRTEQRDSAMYRCASSSQEGGAGAEQYFGPGTRLTVT.

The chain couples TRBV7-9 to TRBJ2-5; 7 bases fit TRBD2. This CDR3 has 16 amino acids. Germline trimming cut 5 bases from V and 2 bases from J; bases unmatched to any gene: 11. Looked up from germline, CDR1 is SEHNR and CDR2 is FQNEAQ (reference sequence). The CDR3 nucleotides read TGTGCCAGCAGCCGGGGGGTCCCGACACTACAAGAGACCCAGTACTTC. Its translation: CASSRGVPTLQETQYF.

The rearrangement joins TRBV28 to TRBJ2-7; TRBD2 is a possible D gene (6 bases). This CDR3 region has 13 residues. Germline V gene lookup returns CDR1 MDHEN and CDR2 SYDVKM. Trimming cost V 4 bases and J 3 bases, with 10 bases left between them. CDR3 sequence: CASSSGDIYEQYF. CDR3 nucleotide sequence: TGTGCCAGCAGTTCGGGGGATATCTACGAGCAGTACTTC.

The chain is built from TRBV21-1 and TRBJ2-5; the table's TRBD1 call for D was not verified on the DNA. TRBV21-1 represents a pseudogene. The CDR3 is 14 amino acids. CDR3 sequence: CASSLGHYQETQYF. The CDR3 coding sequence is TGTGCCAGCAGTCTGGGGCACTACCAAGAGACCCAGTACTTC.

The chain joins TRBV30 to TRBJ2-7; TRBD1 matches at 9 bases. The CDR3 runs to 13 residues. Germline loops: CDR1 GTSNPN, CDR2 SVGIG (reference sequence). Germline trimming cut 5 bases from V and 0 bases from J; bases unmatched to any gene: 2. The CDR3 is CAWGTGSSYEQYF. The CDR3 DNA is TGTGCCTGGGGGACAGGGAGCTCCTACGAGCAGTACTTC.

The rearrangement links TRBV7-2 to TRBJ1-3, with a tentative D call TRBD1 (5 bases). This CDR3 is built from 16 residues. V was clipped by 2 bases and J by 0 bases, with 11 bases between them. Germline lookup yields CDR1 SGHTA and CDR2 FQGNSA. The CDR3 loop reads CASSLSGGRSGNTIYF. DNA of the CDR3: TGTGCCAGCAGCTTATCCGGGGGTCGCTCTGGAAACACCATATATTTT.

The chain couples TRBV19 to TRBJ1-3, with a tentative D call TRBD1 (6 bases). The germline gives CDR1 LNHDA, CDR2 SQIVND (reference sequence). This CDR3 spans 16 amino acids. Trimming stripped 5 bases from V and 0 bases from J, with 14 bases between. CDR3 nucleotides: TGTGCCAGTAGTTACGCACCGACAGGCTCTGGAAACACCATATATTTT. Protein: CASSYAPTGSGNTIYF. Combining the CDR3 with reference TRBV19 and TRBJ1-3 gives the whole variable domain DGGITQSPKYLFRKEGQNVTLSCEQNLNHDAMYWYRQDPGQGLRLIYYSQIVNDFQKGDIAEGYSVSREKKESFPLTVTSAQKNPTAFYLCASSYAPTGSGNTIYFGEGSWLTVV.

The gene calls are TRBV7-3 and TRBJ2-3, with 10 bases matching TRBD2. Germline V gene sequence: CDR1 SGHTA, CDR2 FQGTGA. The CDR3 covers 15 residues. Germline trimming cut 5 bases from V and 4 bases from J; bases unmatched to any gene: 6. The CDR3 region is CASSRAGGRADTQYF. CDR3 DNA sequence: TGTGCCAGCAGCCGAGCGGGGGGGCGTGCAGATACGCAGTATTTT.

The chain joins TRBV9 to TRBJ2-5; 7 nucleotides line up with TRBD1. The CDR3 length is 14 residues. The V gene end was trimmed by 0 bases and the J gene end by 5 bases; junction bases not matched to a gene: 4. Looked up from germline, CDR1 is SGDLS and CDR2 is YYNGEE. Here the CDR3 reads CASSVGQGGETQYF. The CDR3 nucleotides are TGTGCCAGCAGCGTAGGACAGGGTGGCGAGACCCAGTACTTC.

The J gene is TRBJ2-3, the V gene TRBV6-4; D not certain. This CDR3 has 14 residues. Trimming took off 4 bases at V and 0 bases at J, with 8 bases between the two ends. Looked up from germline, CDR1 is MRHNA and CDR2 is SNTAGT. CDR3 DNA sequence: TGTGCCAGCAGTGCCGGTTCTAGCACAGATACGCAGTATTTT. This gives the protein CASSAGSSTDTQYF.

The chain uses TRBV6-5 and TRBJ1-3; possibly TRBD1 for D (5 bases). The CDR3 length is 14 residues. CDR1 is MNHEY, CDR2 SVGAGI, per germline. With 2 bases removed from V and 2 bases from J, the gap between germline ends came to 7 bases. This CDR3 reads CASSYTRAGNTIYF. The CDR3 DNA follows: TGTGCCAGCAGTTACACCAGGGCTGGAAACACCATATATTTT.

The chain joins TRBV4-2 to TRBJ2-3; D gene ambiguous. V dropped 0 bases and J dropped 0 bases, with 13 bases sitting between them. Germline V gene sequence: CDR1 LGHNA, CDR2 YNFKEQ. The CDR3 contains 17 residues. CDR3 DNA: TGTGCCAGCAGCCAAGATCTCGTGGGCACTAGCACAGATACGCAGTATTTT. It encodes CASSQDLVGTSTDTQYF.